Following are 13 T cell receptor beta chains from one sample sequenced in a study of metastatic and nonmetastatic thyroid tumors. TCRdb used MiXCR to call clones anew from the PCR reads. The data contain 45,000 to 65,000 clones, approximately 22% of them singletons. Until they underwent thyroid surgery, no patient had received any treatment. What was sequenced was blood. Source of these receptors: a female donor with papillary thyroid cancer or a benign thyroid nodule (not recorded which). Some clones in this sample may be carry-over from other donors' samples.

This clone showed up many times. The chain uses TRBV2 and TRBJ1-1; TRBD1 aligns across 7 bases. The CDR3 length is 13 residues. The germline gives CDR1 SNHLY, CDR2 FYNNEI. J gave up 5 bases and V 6 bases, and 6 bases lay outside the gene matches. In nucleotides, the CDR3 is TGTGCCAGCAGGACAGGGTTGATAACTGAAGCTTTCTTT. It translates to CASRTGLITEAFF.

This clone has only a few counts. This clone may be a read error of a much larger clone one base away. The chain employs TRBV5-1 and TRBJ2-1; D call uncertain. The germline CDR1 and CDR2 sequences are SGHRS and YFSETQ. This CDR3 contains 16 residues. Deletions cut 4 bases from V and 0 bases from J, with 14 bases between. CDR3 nucleotide sequence: TGCGCCAGCAGCGGGGTCCACCGGAGCTCCTACAATGAGCAGTTCTTC. Amino acid sequence: CASSGVHRSSYNEQFF.

This clone was recorded many times. V usage is TRBV12-3 or TRBV12-4 and J usage is TRBJ2-7; weak D call: TRBD2 (5 bases). Trimming removed 5 bases at V and 0 bases at J, with 5 bases between. The CDR3 spans 12 residues. Here the CDR3 reads CASSGSSYEQYF. In nucleotides, the CDR3 is TGTGCCAGCAGTGGGAGCTCCTACGAGCAGTACTTC.

For this clone: Germline and junction disagree at one end, which may indicate a read error. The CDR3, as DNA: TGCAGTGCAGTAGGACAGGGAGGTTCCTACAATGAGCATTTCTTC. The encoded protein is CSAVGQGGSYNEHFF. V is TRBV20-1 and J is TRBJ2-1; 8 bases fit TRBD1. Germline V gene lookup returns CDR1 DFQATT and CDR2 SNEGSKA (reference sequence). The CDR3 has 15 amino acids.

To note about this clone: Compared with germline, one end of the junction differs, possibly owing to a read error. This chain joins TRBV5-1 and TRBJ1-5; D not resolved. The CDR3 runs to 13 residues. Germline values: CDR1 SGHRS, CDR2 YFSETQ. In DNA form, the CDR3 reads TGCGCCAGCAGCTTGTCCACAGATCAGACCCAGCATTTT. Encoded protein: CASSLSTDQTQHF.

This clone was detected ten times or more. V is TRBV3-1 and J is TRBJ2-7; D tentatively reads TRBD1 or TRBD2 (5 bases each). V was trimmed by 4 bases and J by 4 bases, leaving 11 bases between them. This CDR3 spans 13 amino acids. Germline V gene lookup returns CDR1 LGHDT and CDR2 YNNKEL (reference sequence). CDR3: CASSLPWGYEQYF. The CDR3 nucleotides are TGTGCCAGCAGCCTACCTTGGGGGTACGAGCAGTACTTC.

This clone was counted ten times or more. The chain employs TRBV28 and TRBJ1-5, with D maybe TRBD1 (6 bases). The V end was cut by 5 bases, the J end by 3 bases, with 29 bases between. This CDR3 has 20 residues. Germline CDR1 and CDR2: MDHEN and SYDVKM. In nucleotides, the CDR3 is TGTGCCAGCAGTCCCTTCGGGGGTGGGGGAGGACAGCCTGTCAATCAGCCCCAGCATTTT. Its translation: CASSPFGGGGGQPVNQPQHF.

This clone was detected many times. This chain links TRBV18 with TRBJ1-3; D remains unclear. The germline V gene has CDR1 KGHSH and CDR2 LQKENI. The CDR3 spans 16 residues. Trimming pared 2 bases from V and 2 bases from J, leaving 13 bases between. CDR3 DNA: TGTGCCAGCTCACCAGGCCGATTTCCCCCTGGAAACACCATATATTTT. It encodes CASSPGRFPPGNTIYF.

There are many counts of this clone. The chain joins TRBV3-1 to TRBJ1-4; maybe TRBD1 (5 bases). The CDR3 spans 15 residues. Germline CDR1 reads LGHDT; CDR2 reads YNNKEL (reference sequence). Trimming took off 8 bases at V and 5 bases at J, with 18 bases between the two ends. The CDR3, as DNA: TGTGCCAGCGGGGGGAGCAGGGAGGACAATGAAAAACTGTTTTTT. Protein product: CASGGSREDNEKLFF. The whole variable domain, filled in from reference TRBV3-1 and TRBJ1-4, reads DTAVSQTPKYLVTQMGNDKSIKCEQNLGHDTMYWYKQDSKKFLKIMFSYNNKELIINETVPNRFSPKSPDKAHLNLHINSLELGDSAVYFCASGGSREDNEKLFFGSGTQLSVL.

In this sample, this clone turned up many times. V and J are TRBV20-1 and TRBJ2-7, with 9 positions matching TRBD1. Germline-derived CDR1 and CDR2 are DFQATT and SNEGSKA (reference sequence). There are 15 residues in the CDR3. J lost 3 bases, V lost 0 bases, and 6 bases had no gene match. The CDR3 nucleotides are TGCAGTGCTAGAGATCTCTCGGACAGGGGCTACGAGCAGTACTTC. Protein sequence: CSARDLSDRGYEQYF.

This clone has a count of ten or more. CDR3 loop: CATSRDQGVGNQPQHF. The CDR3 nucleotides read TGTGCCACCAGCAGAGATCAGGGGGTCGGCAATCAGCCCCAGCATTTT. The chain links TRBV15 to TRBJ1-5, with TRBD1 identical over 7 bases. The ends lost 0 bases at V and 2 bases at J; junction bases unmatched: 4. The CDR3 sequence is 16 residues long. The germline V gene has CDR1 LNHNV and CDR2 YYDKDF (reference sequence).

The chain links TRBV20-1 to TRBJ2-1, with 13 bases matching TRBD2. This CDR3 has 17 amino acids. From germline, CDR1 is DFQATT and CDR2 SNEGSKA (reference sequence). V was clipped by 6 bases and J by 4 bases; unmatched bases: 12. CDR3 sequence (DNA): TGCAGTGCCCGTACTAGCGGGGGGGCAAATTCATACAATGAGCAGTTCTTC. Its translation: CSARTSGGANSYNEQFF.

The chain has TRBV20-1 and TRBJ2-7, with D perhaps matching TRBD2 (6 bases). Germline V gene data show CDR1 as DFQATT and CDR2 as SNEGSKA (reference sequence). Trimming removed 6 bases from V and 0 bases from J, with 12 bases in between. The CDR3 loop spans 13 amino acids. CDR3 sequence (DNA): TGCAGTGCCAGACTAGAGAGCTCCTACGAGCAGTACTTC. Translating it yields CSARLESSYEQYF.